This record looks at one TCR beta chain sequence and its context. Its cognate antigen is unknown. The record originates from a study of T cell repertoires in cytomegalovirus infection. Study as a whole: Selection of CMV epitopes for the study included recently identified HLA-C-restricted and well-studied HLA-B-restricted ones. CMV infection and matching HLA type were both indicated by public TCR beta signatures. Whole-study results and caveats: It was HLA-C-restricted CMV-specific TCR beta clonotypes that dominated the response ex vivo.

TCRdb reprocessed the reads with MiXCR, giving one entry per CDR3 protein. This sample has 650,000 to 900,000 distinct CDR3 sequences; 30% to 35% occur once, and the top ten carry over 10%. The clonotype was recovered from a human donor in good health (CMV status not recorded). Some clones in this sample may be carry-over from other donors' samples. Sequencing used cultured CD8+ T cells from PBMCs, obtained from culture after CMV antigen stimulation.

CDR3 nucleotides: TGTGCCAGTAGTATAGCCGACGGGACCCTAAACATTCAGTACTTC. Amino acids: CASSIADGTLNIQYF. The rearrangement joins TRBV19 to TRBJ2-4; D possibly matches TRBD1 or TRBD2 (5 bases each). Germline V gene lookup returns CDR1 LNHDA and CDR2 SQIVND (reference sequence). V was pared by 1 base and J by 6 bases, with 13 bases between. The CDR3 sequence is 15 residues long.